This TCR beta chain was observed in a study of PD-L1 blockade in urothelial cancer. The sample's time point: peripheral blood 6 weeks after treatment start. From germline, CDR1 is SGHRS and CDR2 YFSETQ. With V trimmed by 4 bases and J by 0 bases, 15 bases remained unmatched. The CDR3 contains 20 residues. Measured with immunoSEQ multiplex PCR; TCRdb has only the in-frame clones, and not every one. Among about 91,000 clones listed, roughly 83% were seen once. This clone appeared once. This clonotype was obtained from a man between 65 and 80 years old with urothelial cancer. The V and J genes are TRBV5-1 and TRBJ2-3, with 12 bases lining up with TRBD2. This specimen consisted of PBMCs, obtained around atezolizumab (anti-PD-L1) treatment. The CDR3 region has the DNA TGCGCCAGCAGCGCCTCCGGGACTAGCGGGCGGGGGGCTAGCACAGATACGCAGTATTTT. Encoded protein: CASSASGTSGRGASTDTQYF.